A selection of T cell receptor beta chains follows, all from one sample in a study of spatial heterogeneity in lung cancer. Each CDR3 protein is one row after TCRdb ran MiXCR on the 5' RACE reads. In the table there are about 110,000 distinct CDR3 sequences, about 10% of which are singletons. The sample here was PBMCs, taken at follow-up. The receptors were sampled from a female donor with early-stage non-small cell lung cancer. CDR3s include the opening cysteine and the closing phenylalanine or tryptophan. Each record gives: clone size, J gene, D gene, V gene, CDR3 protein, CDR3 DNA. A D gene is named only where the DNA matches it firmly. The size entry is marked missing in some rows and otherwise reads once, few, many or a size class.

size: -; J: TRBJ1-2; D: -; V: TRBV12-3/TRBV12-4; CDR3: CASSLQERNYGYTF; DNA: TGTGCCAGCAGTTTACAGGAGCGAAACTATGGCTACACCTTC
size: few; J: TRBJ2-3; D: -; V: TRBV4-3; CDR3: CASSPSYRDTQYF; DNA: TGCGCCAGCAGCCCTAGTTATCGGGACACGCAGTATTTT
size: few; J: TRBJ2-7; D: -; V: TRBV2; CDR3: CASREEQGQTYEQYF; DNA: TGTGCCAGCAGGGAGGAGCAGGGGCAGACCTACGAGCAGTACTTC
size: -; J: TRBJ2-4; D: -; V: TRBV18; CDR3: CASSPPGGTGGNIQYF; DNA: TGTGCCAGCTCACCACCAGGGGGTACCGGAGGAAACATTCAGTACTTC
size: few; J: TRBJ2-3; D: TRBD2; V: TRBV7-2; CDR3: CASSLVLGRSGRASDTQYF; DNA: TGTGCCAGCAGCTTAGTGCTCGGGAGGAGCGGGAGGGCCTCAGATACGCAGTATTTT
size: many; J: TRBJ2-1; D: -; V: TRBV29-1; CDR3: CSVRILGNEQFF; DNA: TGCAGCGTACGAATCCTAGGTAATGAGCAGTTCTTC
size: -; J: TRBJ2-2; D: -; V: TRBV24-1; CDR3: CATSDSGRYTGELFF; DNA: TGTGCCACCAGTGACTCCGGAAGATACACCGGGGAGCTGTTTTTT
size: -; J: TRBJ2-1; D: TRBD2; V: TRBV11-1; CDR3: CASSLGSGRSYYEQFF; DNA: TGTGCCAGCAGCTTAGGGAGCGGGAGATCTTACTATGAGCAGTTCTTC
size: few; J: TRBJ2-1; D: -; V: TRBV19; CDR3: CASRISLDYNEQFF; DNA: TGTGCCAGTAGAATCTCCCTAGATTACAATGAGCAGTTCTTC
size: few; J: TRBJ1-1; D: -; V: TRBV11-3; CDR3: CASSWTPNTEAFF; DNA: TGTGCCAGCAGTTGGACACCCAACACTGAAGCTTTCTTT
size: -; J: TRBJ1-5; D: -; V: TRBV6-5; CDR3: CASSTRGPNQPQHF; DNA: TGTGCCAGCAGTACCAGGGGCCCCAATCAGCCCCAGCATTTT
size: few; J: TRBJ2-2; D: -; V: TRBV5-4; CDR3: CASSTGERSTGELFF; DNA: TGTGCCAGCAGCACCGGGGAGCGGAGCACCGGGGAGCTGTTTTTT
size: few; J: TRBJ2-1; D: TRBD2; V: TRBV7-2; CDR3: CASSQNGGRAWFF; DNA: TGTGCCAGCAGCCAAAATGGTGGGAGGGCCTGGTTCTTC
size: few; J: TRBJ2-1; D: TRBD2; V: TRBV7-2; CDR3: CASSLVLSGEPYNEQFF; DNA: TGTGCCAGCAGCTTAGTCCTTAGCGGGGAGCCCTACAATGAGCAGTTCTTC
size: -; J: TRBJ1-5; D: TRBD1; V: TRBV29-1; CDR3: CSVTQGDQPQHF; DNA: TGCAGCGTAACCCAGGGGGATCAGCCCCAGCATTTT
size: many; J: TRBJ2-7; D: TRBD1; V: TRBV4-2; CDR3: CASSQDSLGQLQEQYF; DNA: TGTGCCAGCAGCCAAGATTCATTGGGACAGCTTCAAGAGCAGTACTTC
size: -; J: TRBJ2-3; D: -; V: TRBV29-1; CDR3: CSVAPDNRPTDTQYF; DNA: TGCAGCGTAGCTCCTGACAATAGACCCACAGATACGCAGTATTTT
size: few; J: TRBJ2-5; D: -; V: TRBV3-1; CDR3: CASSRGPQETQYF; DNA: TGTGCCAGCAGCCGAGGGCCCCAAGAGACCCAGTACTTC
size: many; J: TRBJ2-1; D: -; V: TRBV24-1; CDR3: CATSAYNEQFF; DNA: TGTGCCACCAGTGCCTACAATGAGCAGTTCTTC
size: many; J: TRBJ2-7; D: TRBD2; V: TRBV20-1; CDR3: CSARSFAGGPYEQYF; DNA: TGCAGTGCTAGGTCGTTTGCGGGAGGGCCCTACGAGCAGTACTTC
size: -; J: TRBJ2-4; D: -; V: TRBV29-1; CDR3: CSVEAALAKNIQYF; DNA: TGCAGCGTTGAGGCGGCATTAGCCAAAAACATTCAGTACTTC
size: -; J: TRBJ2-3; D: -; V: TRBV10-1; CDR3: CASRFPDPIATQYF; DNA: TGCGCCAGCAGGTTTCCAGACCCCATCGCTACGCAGTATTTT
size: -; J: TRBJ1-2; D: -; V: TRBV9; CDR3: CASSVPNTGGYTF; DNA: TGTGCCAGCAGCGTTCCGAACACGGGGGGCTACACCTTC
size: -; J: TRBJ1-2; D: -; V: TRBV7-2; CDR3: CASSPPWAVRGYGYTF; DNA: TGTGCCAGCAGCCCTCCTTGGGCGGTTAGGGGCTATGGCTACACCTTC
size: few; J: TRBJ2-3; D: -; V: TRBV19; CDR3: CASSIGQSDTQYF; DNA: TGTGCCAGTAGTATAGGACAGTCCGATACGCAGTATTTT
size: many; J: TRBJ2-3; D: -; V: TRBV27; CDR3: CASSSDSTDTQYF; DNA: TGTGCCAGCAGTTCCGACAGCACAGATACGCAGTATTTT
size: few; J: TRBJ1-2; D: -; V: TRBV21-1; CDR3: CASSKALLGNKANYGYTF; DNA: TGTGCCAGCAGCAAAGCGCTTTTAGGAAACAAAGCTAACTATGGCTACACCTTC
size: -; J: TRBJ2-5; D: -; V: TRBV28; CDR3: CASKVGDRETQYF; DNA: TGTGCCAGCAAAGTGGGAGACCGGGAGACCCAGTACTTC
size: few; J: TRBJ2-3; D: TRBD2; V: TRBV5-4; CDR3: CASSFSSGSTDTQYF; DNA: TGTGCCAGCAGCTTCTCTAGCGGTAGCACAGATACGCAGTATTTT
size: -; J: TRBJ1-2; D: -; V: TRBV27; CDR3: CASSLKSGLGYTF; DNA: TGTGCCAGCAGTTTAAAATCAGGGTTAGGCTACACCTTC
size: -; J: TRBJ2-3; D: -; V: TRBV24-1; CDR3: CATSDRGYDATDTQYF; DNA: TGTGCCACCAGTGATCGAGGATACGATGCCACAGATACGCAGTATTTT
size: few; J: TRBJ2-3; D: -; V: TRBV28; CDR3: CASSFLSGTDTQYF; DNA: TGTGCCAGCAGTTTTTTGAGCGGCACAGATACGCAGTATTTT
size: many; J: TRBJ1-1; D: -; V: TRBV4-1; CDR3: CASSQVLGGNTEAFF; DNA: TGCGCCAGCAGCCAAGTGCTGGGGGGGAACACTGAAGCTTTCTTT
size: few; J: TRBJ2-1; D: -; V: TRBV28; CDR3: CASSLQGMRNEQFF; DNA: TGTGCCAGCAGTCTACAGGGAATGAGGAATGAGCAGTTCTTC
size: many; J: TRBJ1-1; D: -; V: TRBV29-1; CDR3: CSVVWQPNTEAFF; DNA: TGCAGCGTTGTATGGCAGCCAAACACTGAAGCTTTCTTT
size: -; J: TRBJ2-3; D: TRBD2; V: TRBV7-3; CDR3: CASSLRGGMDTQYF; DNA: TGTGCCAGCAGCTTACGCGGGGGGATGGATACGCAGTATTTT
size: -; J: TRBJ1-5; D: TRBD1; V: TRBV6-2/TRBV6-3; CDR3: CATSRGGLNWPQHF; DNA: TGTGCCACCTCCAGGGGGGGTTTGAATTGGCCCCAGCATTTT
size: few; J: TRBJ2-7; D: TRBD2; V: TRBV20-1; CDR3: CSARGRTSGFEQYF; DNA: TGCAGTGCTAGAGGCAGGACTAGCGGGTTTGAGCAGTACTTC
size: few; J: TRBJ2-7; D: -; V: TRBV15; CDR3: CATSRDISGYEQYF; DNA: TGTGCCACCAGCAGAGATATTTCGGGGTACGAGCAGTACTTC
size: -; J: TRBJ1-4; D: -; V: TRBV19; CDR3: CASTRQVRGVEKLFF; DNA: TGTGCCAGTACCCGACAGGTTCGGGGGGTTGAAAAACTGTTTTTT
size: -; J: TRBJ2-1; D: -; V: TRBV28; CDR3: CASSLERTQSYNEQFF; DNA: TGTGCCAGCAGTTTAGAGCGGACTCAGTCCTACAATGAGCAGTTCTTC
size: -; J: TRBJ2-1; D: TRBD1; V: TRBV6-6; CDR3: CASRSTGGSYNEQFF; DNA: TGTGCCAGCAGGTCAACAGGGGGTTCCTACAATGAGCAGTTCTTC
size: -; J: TRBJ2-3; D: -; V: TRBV5-1; CDR3: CASSSPSGTQYF; DNA: TGCGCCAGCAGCTCCCCCTCGGGGACGCAGTATTTT